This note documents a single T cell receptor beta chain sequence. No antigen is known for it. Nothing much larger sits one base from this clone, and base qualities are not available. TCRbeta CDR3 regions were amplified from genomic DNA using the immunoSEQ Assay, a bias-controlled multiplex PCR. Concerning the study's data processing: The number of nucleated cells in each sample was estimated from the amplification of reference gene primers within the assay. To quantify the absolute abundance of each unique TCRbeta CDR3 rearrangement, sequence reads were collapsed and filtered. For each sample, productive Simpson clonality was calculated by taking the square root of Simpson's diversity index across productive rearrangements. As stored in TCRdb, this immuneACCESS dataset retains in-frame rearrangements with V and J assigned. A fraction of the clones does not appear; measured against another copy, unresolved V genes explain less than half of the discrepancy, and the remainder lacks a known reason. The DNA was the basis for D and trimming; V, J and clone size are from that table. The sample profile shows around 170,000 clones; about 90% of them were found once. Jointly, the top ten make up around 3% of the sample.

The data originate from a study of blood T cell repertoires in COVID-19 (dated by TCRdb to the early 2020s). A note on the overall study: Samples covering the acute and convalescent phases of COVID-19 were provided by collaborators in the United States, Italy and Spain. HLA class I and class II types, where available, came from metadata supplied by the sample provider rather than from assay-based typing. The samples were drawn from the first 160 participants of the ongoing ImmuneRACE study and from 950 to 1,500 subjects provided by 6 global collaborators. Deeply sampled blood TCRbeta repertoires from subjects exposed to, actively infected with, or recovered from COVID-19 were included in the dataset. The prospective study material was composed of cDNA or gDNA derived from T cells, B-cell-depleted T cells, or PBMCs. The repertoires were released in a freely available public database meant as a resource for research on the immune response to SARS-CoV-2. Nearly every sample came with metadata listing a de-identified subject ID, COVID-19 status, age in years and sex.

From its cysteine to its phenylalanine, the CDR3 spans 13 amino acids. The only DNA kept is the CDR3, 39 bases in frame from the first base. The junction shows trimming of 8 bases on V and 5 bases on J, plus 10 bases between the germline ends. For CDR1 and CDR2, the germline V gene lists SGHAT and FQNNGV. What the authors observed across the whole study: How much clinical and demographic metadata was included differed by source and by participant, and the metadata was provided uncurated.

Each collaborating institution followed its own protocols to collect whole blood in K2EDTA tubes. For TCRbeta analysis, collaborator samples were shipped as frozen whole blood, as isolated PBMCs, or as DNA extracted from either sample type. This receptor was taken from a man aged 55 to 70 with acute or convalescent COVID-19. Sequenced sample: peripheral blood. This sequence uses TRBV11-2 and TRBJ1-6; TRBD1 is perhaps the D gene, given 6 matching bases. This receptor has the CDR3 CASSDRNNSPLHF. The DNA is TGTGCCAGCTCGGACAGAAATAATTCACCCCTCCACTTT.